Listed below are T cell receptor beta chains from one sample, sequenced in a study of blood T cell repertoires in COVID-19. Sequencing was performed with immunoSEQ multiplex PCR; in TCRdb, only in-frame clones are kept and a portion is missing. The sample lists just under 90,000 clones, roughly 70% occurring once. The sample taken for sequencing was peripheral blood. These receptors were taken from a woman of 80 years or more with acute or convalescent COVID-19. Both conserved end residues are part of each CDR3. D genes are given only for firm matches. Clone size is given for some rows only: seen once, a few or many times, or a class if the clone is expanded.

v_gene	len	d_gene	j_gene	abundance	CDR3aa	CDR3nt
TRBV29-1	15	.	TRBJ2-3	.	CSVEGSGSSTDTQYF	TGCAGCGTTGAAGGGTCGGGGTCTAGCACAGATACGCAGTATTTT
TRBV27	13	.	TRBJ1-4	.	CASSYRAGEKLFF	TGTGCCAGCAGTTACAGGGCCGGTGAAAAACTGTTTTTT
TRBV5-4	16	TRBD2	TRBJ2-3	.	CASSQQAGGAPDTQYF	TGTGCCAGCAGCCAACAGGCGGGGGGGGCTCCCGATACGCAGTATTTT
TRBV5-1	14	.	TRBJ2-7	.	CASTPQGGMNEQYF	TGCGCCAGCACCCCTCAAGGGGGTATGAACGAGCAGTACTTC
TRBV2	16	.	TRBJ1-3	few	CASRLGRENSGNTIYF	TGTGCCAGCAGACTGGGACGGGAGAACTCTGGAAACACCATATATTTT
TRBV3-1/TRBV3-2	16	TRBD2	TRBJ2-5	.	CASSQATSGGGETQYF	TGTGCCAGCAGCCAAGCAACTAGCGGGGGAGGGGAGACCCAGTACTTC
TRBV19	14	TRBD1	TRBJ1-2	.	CASSPPTGFYGYTF	TGTGCCAGTAGTCCCCCGACAGGGTTCTATGGCTACACCTTC
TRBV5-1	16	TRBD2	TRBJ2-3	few	CASSRTSGGRADTQYF	TGCGCCAGCAGCCGGACTAGCGGGGGGCGGGCAGATACGCAGTATTTT
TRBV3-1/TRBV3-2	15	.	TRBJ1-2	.	CASSQEWESGHGYTF	TGTGCCAGCAGCCAAGAATGGGAAAGCGGGCATGGCTACACCTTC
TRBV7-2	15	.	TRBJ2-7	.	CASSSRTGDIYEQYF	TGTGCCAGCAGTTCAAGGACGGGGGATATCTACGAGCAGTACTTC
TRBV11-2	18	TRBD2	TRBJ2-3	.	CASSSLLAGGGIADTQYF	TGTGCCAGCAGCTCCCTCCTAGCGGGGGGTGGTATAGCAGATACGCAGTATTTT
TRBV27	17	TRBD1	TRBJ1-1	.	CASSPGWDREMNTEAFF	TGTGCCAGCAGCCCCGGGTGGGACAGAGAAATGAACACTGAAGCTTTCTTT
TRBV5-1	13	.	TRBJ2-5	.	CASSRQDGETQYF	TGCGCCAGCAGCCGACAGGATGGGGAGACCCAGTACTTC
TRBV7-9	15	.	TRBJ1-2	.	CASSLGYGVDYGYTF	TGTGCCAGCAGCTTAGGTTACGGGGTAGACTATGGCTACACCTTC
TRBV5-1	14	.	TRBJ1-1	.	CASSLGFAGPEAFF	TGCGCCAGCAGCTTGGGGTTCGCGGGCCCTGAAGCTTTCTTT
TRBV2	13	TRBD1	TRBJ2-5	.	CASSDGTDGTQYF	TGTGCCAGCAGTGACGGGACAGACGGGACCCAGTACTTC
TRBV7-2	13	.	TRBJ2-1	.	CASSLESGHRQFF	TGTGCCAGCAGCTTAGAATCAGGCCACCGGCAGTTCTTC
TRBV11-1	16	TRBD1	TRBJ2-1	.	CASRRKIPGQGNEQFF	TGTGCCAGCAGACGTAAAATTCCGGGACAGGGTAATGAGCAGTTCTTC
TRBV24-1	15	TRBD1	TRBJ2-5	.	CATSDSGTGPKTQYF	TGTGCCACCAGTGATTCCGGGACAGGGCCGAAGACCCAGTACTTC
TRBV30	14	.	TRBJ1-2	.	CAWSVPSASYGYTF	TGTGCCTGGAGTGTACCCAGCGCTAGCTATGGCTACACCTTC
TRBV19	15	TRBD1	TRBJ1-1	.	CASSLYTGGYTEAFF	TGTGCCAGTAGTTTATATACAGGGGGCTACACTGAAGCTTTCTTT
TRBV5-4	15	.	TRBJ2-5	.	CASSLPTDPQETQYF	TGTGCCAGCAGCCTACCGACAGATCCCCAAGAGACCCAGTACTTC
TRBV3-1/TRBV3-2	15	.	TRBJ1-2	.	CASSQGRGWDYGYTF	TGTGCCAGCAGCCAAGGCAGGGGCTGGGACTATGGCTACACCTTC
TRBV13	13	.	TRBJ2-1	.	CASSATSYNEQFF	TGTGCCAGCAGCGCTACGAGTTACAATGAGCAGTTCTTC
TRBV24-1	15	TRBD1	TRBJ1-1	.	CATSDSGTENTEAFF	TGTGCCACCAGTGATTCTGGGACAGAGAACACTGAAGCTTTCTTT
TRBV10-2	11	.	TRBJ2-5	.	CASTTGETQYF	TGCGCCAGTACTACGGGGGAGACCCAGTACTTC
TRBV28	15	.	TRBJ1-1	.	CASSSRTVMNTEAFF	TGTGCCAGCAGTTCCAGGACAGTCATGAACACTGAAGCTTTCTTT
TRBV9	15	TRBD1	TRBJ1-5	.	CASSPRGTDNQPQHF	TGTGCCAGCAGCCCGAGGGGGACAGACAATCAGCCCCAGCATTTT
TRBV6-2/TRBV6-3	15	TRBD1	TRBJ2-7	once	CASSGRGTGGEEQYF	TGTGCCAGCAGTGGACGGGGGACAGGGGGAGAAGAGCAGTACTTC
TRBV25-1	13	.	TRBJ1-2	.	CASGAGTNYGYTF	TGTGCCAGCGGGGCAGGGACTAACTATGGCTACACCTTC
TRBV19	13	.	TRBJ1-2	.	CASSIRGAEGYTF	TGTGCCAGTAGTATACGGGGGGCGGAAGGCTACACCTTC
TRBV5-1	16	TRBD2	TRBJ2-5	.	CASSLEPSGREETQYF	TGCGCCAGCAGCTTGGAGCCTAGCGGGAGGGAAGAGACCCAGTACTTC
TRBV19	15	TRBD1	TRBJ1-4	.	CASSVRTGWEEKLFF	TGTGCCAGTAGCGTTCGGACAGGGTGGGAAGAAAAACTGTTTTTT
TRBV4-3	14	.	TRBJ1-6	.	CASSQAGLGSPLHF	TGCGCCAGCAGCCAGGCAGGGTTGGGCTCACCCCTCCACTTT
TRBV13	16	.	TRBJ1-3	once	CASSLVGRPSGNTIYF	TGTGCCAGCAGCTTAGTGGGCAGACCCTCTGGAAACACCATATATTTT
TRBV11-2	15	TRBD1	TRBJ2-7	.	CASSSQGQGSPEQYF	TGTGCCAGCAGCTCGCAGGGACAGGGGTCCCCCGAGCAGTACTTC
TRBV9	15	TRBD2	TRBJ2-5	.	CASSALAGTQETQYF	TGTGCCAGCAGCGCTCTAGCGGGGACCCAAGAGACCCAGTACTTC
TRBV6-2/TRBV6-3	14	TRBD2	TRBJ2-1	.	CASSFVRGDREQFF	TGTGCCAGCAGTTTTGTGCGGGGGGATCGTGAGCAGTTCTTC
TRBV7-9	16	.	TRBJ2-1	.	CASSLGAGTPYNEQFF	TGTGCCAGCAGCTTAGGGGCAGGGACTCCCTACAATGAGCAGTTCTTC
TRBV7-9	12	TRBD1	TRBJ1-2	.	CASSSGTVGYTF	TGTGCCAGCAGCTCCGGGACAGTTGGCTACACCTTC
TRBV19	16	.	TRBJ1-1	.	CASSRSRGRGNTEAFF	TGTGCCAGTAGTAGGTCCCGAGGGCGGGGGAACACTGAAGCTTTCTTT
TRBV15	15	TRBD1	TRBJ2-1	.	CATSREGGTADEQFF	TGTGCCACCAGCAGAGAAGGGGGCACCGCGGATGAGCAGTTCTTC
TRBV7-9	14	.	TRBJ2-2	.	CASSLPGGTGELFF	TGTGCCAGCAGCTTACCCGGGGGAACCGGGGAGCTGTTTTTT
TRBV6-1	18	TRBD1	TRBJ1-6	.	CASSDQNRGSSYNSPLHF	TGTGCCAGCAGTGACCAGAACAGGGGTAGCTCCTATAATTCACCCCTCCACTTT
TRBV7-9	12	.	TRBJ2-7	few	CASSQDSQGQYF	TGTGCCAGCAGCCAGGACTCCCAAGGGCAGTACTTC